The TCR beta chain under discussion was sequenced for a study of T-cell reconstitution after alpha-beta-depleted transplantation in children. Construction of the TCRbeta library involved unique molecular identifiers. In TCRdb, the PCR reads were re-called with MiXCR into one record per CDR3 protein. In the table there are about 540,000 distinct CDR3 sequences, around 17% of which are singletons. CDR3 length: 12 residues. V lost 7 bases and J 5 bases, leaving 14 bases between the germline ends. Germline V CDR1 and CDR2: DFQATT, SNEGSKA (reference sequence). Sample: PBMCs from the stem cell graft donor, taken from the stem cell graft. V usage is TRBV20-1 and J usage is TRBJ1-1; maybe TRBD1 (5 bases). The receptor's source is a human donor who donated a stem cell graft to a child with acute lymphoblastic leukemia. CDR3 protein: CSVLTRETEAFF. The CDR3 nucleotides are TGCAGTGTCCTAACCAGGGAAACTGAAGCTTTCTTT.